These T cell receptor beta chains were read from a single sample in a study of shared clonotypes between healthy human individuals. Clones were sequenced by immunoSEQ multiplex PCR, and TCRdb holds only the in-frame ones, with some missing. The table records under 2,500,000 clones, around 95% of them present only once. The sample taken for sequencing was naive CD4+ T cells sorted from blood. The receptors shown here come from a man aged 18-30 years in good health. The CDR3 runs from the conserved cysteine through the conserved F or W. Fields, in order: clone size, J gene, V gene, D gene, CDR3 protein, CDR3 DNA. D genes are given only for firm matches. Size is stated for part of the rows, as once, few or many counts, or as a class when the clone is expanded.

size: -
J: TRBJ2-7
V: TRBV6-1
D: -
CDR3: CASTQGKGQVRTYF
DNA: TGTGCCAGCACCCAAGGAAAGGGTCAGGTCCGTACGTACTTC

size: -
J: TRBJ1-1
V: TRBV6-4
D: -
CDR3: CASSDGHMNTEAFF
DNA: TGTGCCAGCAGTGACGGACACATGAACACTGAAGCTTTCTTT

size: -
J: TRBJ1-6
V: TRBV25-1
D: -
CDR3: CASTGGTGYSPLHF
DNA: TGTGCCAGCACCGGCGGCACAGGATATTCACCCCTCCACTTT

size: -
J: TRBJ1-1
V: TRBV29-1
D: TRBD1
CDR3: CSTGQGAFF
DNA: TGCAGCACTGGACAGGGAGCTTTCTTT

size: once
J: TRBJ2-1
V: TRBV5-4
D: TRBD2
CDR3: CASSPGIAGYNEQFF
DNA: TGTGCCAGCAGCCCCGGAATAGCGGGGTACAATGAGCAGTTCTTC

size: -
J: TRBJ2-7
V: TRBV27
D: -
CDR3: CATTSLSGKSYEQYF
DNA: TGTGCCACCACCTCACTAAGCGGAAAGTCCTACGAGCAGTACTTC

size: -
J: TRBJ2-7
V: TRBV28
D: -
CDR3: CASINGFSYEQYF
DNA: TGTGCCAGCATCAACGGGTTCTCCTACGAGCAGTACTTC

size: -
J: TRBJ1-5
V: TRBV2
D: TRBD1
CDR3: CASSENRGSNQPQHF
DNA: TGTGCCAGCAGTGAAAACAGGGGTAGCAATCAGCCCCAGCATTTT

size: once
J: TRBJ1-1
V: TRBV11-2
D: -
CDR3: CASSWGRSNTEAFF
DNA: TGTGCCAGCAGCTGGGGACGGTCAAACACTGAAGCTTTCTTT

size: -
J: TRBJ1-3
V: TRBV30
D: -
CDR3: CAWSVGNSGNTIYF
DNA: TGTGCCTGGAGTGTAGGAAACTCTGGAAACACCATATATTTT

size: once
J: TRBJ1-4
V: TRBV19
D: -
CDR3: CASSWANNEKLFF
DNA: TGTGCCAGTAGTTGGGCCAATAATGAAAAACTGTTTTTT

size: -
J: TRBJ1-2
V: TRBV5-1
D: TRBD1
CDR3: CASSDGTGVYGYTF
DNA: TGCGCCAGCAGCGACGGGACAGGGGTCTATGGCTACACCTTC

size: -
J: TRBJ1-5
V: TRBV7-2
D: TRBD1
CDR3: CASSRTGGDQPQHF
DNA: TGTGCCAGCAGCAGGACAGGGGGCGATCAGCCCCAGCATTTT

size: -
J: TRBJ1-2
V: TRBV5-5
D: -
CDR3: CASSLDVGAGGYTF
DNA: TGTGCCAGCAGCTTGGATGTGGGGGCCGGGGGCTACACCTTC

size: -
J: TRBJ1-1
V: TRBV4-3
D: TRBD1
CDR3: CASSRMGQGSTEAFF
DNA: TGCGCCAGCAGCCGAATGGGACAGGGGAGCACTGAAGCTTTCTTT

size: -
J: TRBJ2-3
V: TRBV14
D: -
CDR3: CASSQSLGADTQYF
DNA: TGTGCCAGCAGCCAATCACTGGGGGCGGATACGCAGTATTTT

size: -
J: TRBJ2-1
V: TRBV6-5
D: -
CDR3: CASRDFRASKQFF
DNA: TGTGCCAGCAGGGACTTCCGGGCATCCAAGCAGTTCTTC

size: -
J: TRBJ2-1
V: TRBV9
D: TRBD2
CDR3: CASSVGGLAGDLSEQFF
DNA: TGTGCCAGCAGCGTCGGGGGACTAGCGGGTGACCTAAGTGAGCAGTTCTTC

size: -
J: TRBJ2-6
V: TRBV7-2
D: -
CDR3: CASSLVFEAGANVLTF
DNA: TGTGCCAGCAGCTTAGTTTTCGAGGCCGGGGCCAACGTCCTGACTTTC

size: -
J: TRBJ2-1
V: TRBV11-2
D: TRBD2
CDR3: CASSFGEGLSQFF
DNA: TGTGCCAGCAGCTTCGGGGAGGGCCTATCGCAGTTCTTC

size: few
J: TRBJ1-2
V: TRBV6-1
D: -
CDR3: CASKLDPPVTYGYTF
DNA: TGTGCCAGCAAACTGGACCCACCCGTTACTTATGGCTACACCTTC

size: -
J: TRBJ1-1
V: TRBV16
D: -
CDR3: CASSQSGQGNTEAFF
DNA: TGTGCCAGCAGCCAATCGGGCCAGGGGAACACTGAAGCTTTCTTT

size: -
J: TRBJ1-4
V: TRBV30
D: -
CDR3: CAWSAQGWDEKLFF
DNA: TGTGCCTGGAGTGCCCAGGGATGGGATGAAAAACTGTTTTTT

size: -
J: TRBJ1-6
V: TRBV7-9
D: -
CDR3: CASSLDSLATSPLHF
DNA: TGTGCCAGCAGCTTAGATTCCCTGGCCACATCACCCCTCCACTTT

size: -
J: TRBJ2-7
V: TRBV20-1
D: -
CDR3: CSASGQPGQYF
DNA: TGCAGTGCTAGCGGACAGCCTGGGCAGTACTTC

size: -
J: TRBJ1-6
V: TRBV6-5
D: -
CDR3: CASSYVTANSPLHF
DNA: TGTGCCAGCAGTTACGTTACGGCAAATTCACCCCTCCACTTT

size: -
J: TRBJ2-3
V: TRBV27
D: TRBD2
CDR3: CASSPDPTGGITDTQYF
DNA: TGTGCCAGCAGTCCCGACCCCACGGGGGGGATCACAGATACGCAGTATTTT

size: -
J: TRBJ1-2
V: TRBV28
D: TRBD1
CDR3: CASSSYRDRGSYGYTF
DNA: TGTGCCAGCAGTTCCTACCGGGACAGGGGATCCTATGGCTACACCTTC

size: -
J: TRBJ2-2
V: TRBV28
D: TRBD2
CDR3: CASSLQRGALNTGELFF
DNA: TGTGCCAGCAGTTTACAGCGGGGGGCCTTGAACACCGGGGAGCTGTTTTTT

size: -
J: TRBJ1-5
V: TRBV11-2
D: -
CDR3: CASSLGQPNQPQHF
DNA: TGTGCCAGCAGCTTAGGACAGCCTAATCAGCCCCAGCATTTT

size: -
J: TRBJ2-1
V: TRBV9
D: TRBD1
CDR3: CASSVAPFVGQGNYNEQFF
DNA: TGTGCCAGCAGCGTAGCCCCTTTTGTGGGACAGGGAAACTACAATGAGCAGTTCTTC

size: -
J: TRBJ2-1
V: TRBV9
D: -
CDR3: CASSVELRGSSYNEQFF
DNA: TGTGCCAGCAGCGTAGAACTGAGGGGGAGCTCCTACAATGAGCAGTTCTTC

size: -
J: TRBJ1-2
V: TRBV6-6
D: -
CDR3: CASSSTGGLYGYTF
DNA: TGTGCCAGCAGCTCCACGGGAGGATTATATGGCTACACCTTC

size: -
J: TRBJ1-5
V: TRBV5-4
D: -
CDR3: CASSLDNQPQHF
DNA: TGTGCCAGCAGCTTGGACAATCAGCCCCAGCATTTT

size: -
J: TRBJ2-5
V: TRBV27
D: -
CDR3: CASKRGGNNQETQYF
DNA: TGTGCCAGCAAACGTGGGGGAAACAACCAAGAGACCCAGTACTTC

size: -
J: TRBJ2-3
V: TRBV11-2
D: -
CDR3: CASSLDRPDTQYF
DNA: TGTGCCAGCAGCTTGGATCGACCGGATACGCAGTATTTT

size: few
J: TRBJ1-3
V: TRBV5-4
D: -
CDR3: CASSLEGPLRSGNTIYF
DNA: TGTGCCAGCAGCTTGGAAGGGCCACTGCGCTCTGGAAACACCATATATTTT

size: -
J: TRBJ2-2
V: TRBV30
D: -
CDR3: CAWSVMGGTGELFF
DNA: TGTGCCTGGAGTGTTATGGGGGGCACCGGGGAGCTGTTTTTT

size: -
J: TRBJ1-2
V: TRBV30
D: TRBD1
CDR3: CAWRPTGGKGYTF
DNA: TGTGCCTGGAGGCCAACAGGGGGCAAGGGCTACACCTTC

size: -
J: TRBJ2-1
V: TRBV28
D: -
CDR3: CASQPGGYNEQFF
DNA: TGTGCCAGCCAACCTGGGGGCTACAATGAGCAGTTCTTC

size: -
J: TRBJ2-6
V: TRBV5-1
D: -
CDR3: CASSFRVSGANVLTF
DNA: TGCGCCAGCAGCTTCCGGGTCTCTGGGGCCAACGTCCTGACTTTC

size: once
J: TRBJ2-3
V: TRBV18
D: -
CDR3: CASSRVRGSDTQYF
DNA: TGTGCCAGCTCACGGGTCAGGGGAAGCGATACGCAGTATTTT

size: -
J: TRBJ1-1
V: TRBV4-1
D: TRBD1
CDR3: CASSQAHRGDTEAFF
DNA: TGCGCCAGCAGCCAAGCCCACAGGGGGGACACTGAAGCTTTCTTT

size: -
J: TRBJ2-5
V: TRBV12-5
D: TRBD2
CDR3: CASGLGWEGETQYF
DNA: TGTGCTAGTGGTTTGGGCTGGGAGGGGGAGACCCAGTACTTC

size: -
J: TRBJ2-3
V: TRBV28
D: TRBD2
CDR3: CASNQLAGGGTDTQYF
DNA: TGTGCCAGCAACCAGTTAGCGGGGGGAGGCACAGATACGCAGTATTTT

size: few
J: TRBJ1-1
V: TRBV2
D: -
CDR3: CASVSYRHTEAFF
DNA: TGTGCCAGCGTGTCGTACAGGCACACTGAAGCTTTCTTT

size: -
J: TRBJ2-1
V: TRBV30
D: TRBD2
CDR3: CAWSSGLAGNDEQFF
DNA: TGTGCCTGGAGCTCGGGACTAGCGGGGAACGATGAGCAGTTCTTC

size: -
J: TRBJ2-7
V: TRBV30
D: -
CDR3: CAWSGGGPSYEQYF
DNA: TGTGCCTGGAGTGGTGGGGGCCCCTCCTACGAGCAGTACTTC

size: -
J: TRBJ2-4
V: TRBV2
D: -
CDR3: CASSYQEGGKNIQYF
DNA: TGTGCCAGCAGTTACCAGGAGGGTGGCAAAAACATTCAGTACTTC

size: -
J: TRBJ1-1
V: TRBV6-1
D: -
CDR3: CASRVNLEAFF
DNA: TGTGCCAGCAGGGTTAATTTGGAAGCTTTCTTT

size: -
J: TRBJ2-7
V: TRBV7-2
D: -
CDR3: CASSFSPGVSYEQYF
DNA: TGTGCCAGCAGCTTCAGCCCCGGGGTTAGCTACGAGCAGTACTTC

size: -
J: TRBJ1-6
V: TRBV14
D: -
CDR3: CASSQNFNSPLHF
DNA: TGTGCCAGCAGCCAAAACTTTAATTCACCCCTCCACTTT

size: -
J: TRBJ2-7
V: TRBV5-1
D: TRBD1
CDR3: CASSLGSTGAPYEQYF
DNA: TGCGCCAGCAGCTTGGGGTCGACAGGGGCGCCCTACGAGCAGTACTTC